This T cell receptor beta chain was recovered during a study of blood T cell repertoires in COVID-19. Across the study: Samples taken during acute and convalescent COVID-19 were collected in the United States, Italy and Spain.

This clone was counted only a few times. As processed by the authors: Amplifying reference gene primers gave estimates of nucleated cell counts. Data came from immunoSEQ multiplex PCR; TCRdb stores just in-frame clones and leaves some out. The D gene and trimming were derived from the DNA, and the V and J assignments and clone size from that table. The sample shows around 200,000 clones, about 86% of them seen only once. The sample comprised peripheral blood. This sequence originates from a man in his fifties with active or convalescent COVID-19.

The CDR3 reads CASSSGRDPHEQFF. CDR3 nucleotides: TGTGCCAGCTCTTCCGGGCGGGACCCCCATGAGCAGTTCTTC. The chain combines TRBV28 with TRBJ2-1, with TRBD2 as a possible D gene (6 bases). This CDR3 has 14 amino acids. The V gene's germline CDR1 is MDHEN and CDR2 SYDVKM. Deletions cut 8 bases from V and 8 bases from J, with 19 bases between.